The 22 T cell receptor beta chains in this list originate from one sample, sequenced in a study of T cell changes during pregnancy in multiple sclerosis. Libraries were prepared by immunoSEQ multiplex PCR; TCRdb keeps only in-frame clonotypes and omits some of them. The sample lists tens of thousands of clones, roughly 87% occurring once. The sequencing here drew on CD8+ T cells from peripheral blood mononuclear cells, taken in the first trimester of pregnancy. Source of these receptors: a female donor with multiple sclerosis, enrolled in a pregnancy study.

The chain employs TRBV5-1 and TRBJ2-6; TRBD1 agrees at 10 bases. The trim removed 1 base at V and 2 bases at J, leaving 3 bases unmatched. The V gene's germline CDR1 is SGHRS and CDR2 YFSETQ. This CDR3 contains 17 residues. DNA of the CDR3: TGCGCCAGCAGCTTGTGGACAGGGGGTCCTGGGGCCAACGTCCTGACTTTC. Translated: CASSLWTGGPGANVLTF.

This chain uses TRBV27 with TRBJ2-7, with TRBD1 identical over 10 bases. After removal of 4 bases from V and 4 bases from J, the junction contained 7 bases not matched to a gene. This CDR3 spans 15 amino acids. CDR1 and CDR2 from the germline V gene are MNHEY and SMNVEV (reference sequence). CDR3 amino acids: CASSSIGDRGYEQYF. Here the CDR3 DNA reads TGTGCCAGCAGTTCTATAGGGGACAGGGGTTACGAGCAGTACTTC.

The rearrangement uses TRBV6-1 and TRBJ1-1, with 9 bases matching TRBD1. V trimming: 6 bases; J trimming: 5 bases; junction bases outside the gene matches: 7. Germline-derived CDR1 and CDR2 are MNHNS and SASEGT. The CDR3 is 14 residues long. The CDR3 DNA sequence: TGTGCCAGCAGCCGGACAGGGGAGGGGACTGAAGCTTTCTTT. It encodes CASSRTGEGTEAFF.

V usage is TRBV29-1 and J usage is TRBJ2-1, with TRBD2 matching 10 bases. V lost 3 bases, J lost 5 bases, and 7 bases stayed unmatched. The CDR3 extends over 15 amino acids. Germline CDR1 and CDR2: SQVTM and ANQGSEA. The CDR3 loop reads CSVEALAGVNNEQFF. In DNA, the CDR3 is TGCAGCGTTGAGGCTCTAGCGGGAGTCAACAATGAGCAGTTCTTC.

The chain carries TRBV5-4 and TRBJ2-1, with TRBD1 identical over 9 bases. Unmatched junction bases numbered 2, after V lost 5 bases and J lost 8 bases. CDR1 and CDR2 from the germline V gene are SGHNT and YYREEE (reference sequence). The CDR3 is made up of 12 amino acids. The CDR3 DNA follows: TGTGCCAGCAGTTGGGACAGGGATGAGCAGTTCTTC. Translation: CASSWDRDEQFF. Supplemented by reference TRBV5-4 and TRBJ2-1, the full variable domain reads ETGVTQSPTHLIKTRGQQVTLRCSSQSGHNTVSWYQQALGQGPQFIFQYYREEENGRGNFPPRFSGLQFPNYSSELNVNALELDDSALYLCASSWDRDEQFFGPGTRLTVL.

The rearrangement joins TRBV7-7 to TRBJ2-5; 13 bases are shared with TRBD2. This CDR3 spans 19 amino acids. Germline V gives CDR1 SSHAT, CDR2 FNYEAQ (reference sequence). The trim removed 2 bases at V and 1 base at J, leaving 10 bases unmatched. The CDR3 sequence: CASSLTGLAGELRQETQYF. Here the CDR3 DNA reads TGTGCCAGCAGCTTAACAGGACTAGCGGGAGAACTCCGCCAAGAGACCCAGTACTTC.

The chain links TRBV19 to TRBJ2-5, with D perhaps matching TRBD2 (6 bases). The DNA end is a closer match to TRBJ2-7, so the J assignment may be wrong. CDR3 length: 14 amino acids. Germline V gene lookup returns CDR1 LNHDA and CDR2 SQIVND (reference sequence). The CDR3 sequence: CASSMGGEFYEQYF. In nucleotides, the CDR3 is TGTGCCAGTAGTATGGGGGGAGAGTTCTACGAGCAGTACTTC.

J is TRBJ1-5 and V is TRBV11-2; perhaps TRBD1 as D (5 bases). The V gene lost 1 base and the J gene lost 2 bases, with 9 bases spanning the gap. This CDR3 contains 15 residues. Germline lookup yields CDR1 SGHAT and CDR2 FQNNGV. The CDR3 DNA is TGTGCCAGCAGCTTAGGATGGGGGGGCAATCAGCCCCAGCATTTT. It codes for CASSLGWGGNQPQHF.

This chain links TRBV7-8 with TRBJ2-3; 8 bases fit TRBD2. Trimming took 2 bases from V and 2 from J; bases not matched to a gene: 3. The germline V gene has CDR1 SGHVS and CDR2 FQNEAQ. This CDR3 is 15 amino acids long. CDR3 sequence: CASSLMREATDTQYF. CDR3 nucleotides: TGTGCCAGCAGCTTAATGCGGGAGGCCACAGATACGCAGTATTTT.

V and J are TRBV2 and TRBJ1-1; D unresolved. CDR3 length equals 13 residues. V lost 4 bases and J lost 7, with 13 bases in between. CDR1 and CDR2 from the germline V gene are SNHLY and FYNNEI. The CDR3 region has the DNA TGTGCCAGCAGTGGACAAACCCCTTATGAAGCTTTCTTT. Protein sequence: CASSGQTPYEAFF.

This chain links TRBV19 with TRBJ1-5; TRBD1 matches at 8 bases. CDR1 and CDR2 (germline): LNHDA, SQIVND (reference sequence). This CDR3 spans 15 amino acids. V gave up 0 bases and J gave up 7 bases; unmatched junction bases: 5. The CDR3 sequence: CASSIDRNRGQPQHF. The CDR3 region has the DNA TGTGCCAGTAGTATAGATCGGAACAGGGGGCAGCCCCAGCATTTT.

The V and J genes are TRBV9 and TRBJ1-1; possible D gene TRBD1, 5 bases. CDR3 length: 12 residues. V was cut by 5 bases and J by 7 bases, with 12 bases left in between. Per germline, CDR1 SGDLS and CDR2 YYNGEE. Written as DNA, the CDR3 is TGTGCCAGCAGTACATCAGGGCTTGAAGCTTTCTTT. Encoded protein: CASSTSGLEAFF.

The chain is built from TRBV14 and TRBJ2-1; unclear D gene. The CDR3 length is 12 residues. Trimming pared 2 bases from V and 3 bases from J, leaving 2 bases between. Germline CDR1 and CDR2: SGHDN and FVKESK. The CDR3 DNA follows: TGTGCCAGCAGCCAACGCTACAATGAGCAGTTCTTC. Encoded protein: CASSQRYNEQFF. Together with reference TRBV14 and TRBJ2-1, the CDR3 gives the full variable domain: EAGVTQFPSHSVIEKGQTVTLRCDPISGHDNLYWYRRVMGKEIKFLLHFVKESKQDESGMPNNRFLAERTGGTYSTLKVQPAELEDSGVYFCASSQRYNEQFFGPGTRLTVL.

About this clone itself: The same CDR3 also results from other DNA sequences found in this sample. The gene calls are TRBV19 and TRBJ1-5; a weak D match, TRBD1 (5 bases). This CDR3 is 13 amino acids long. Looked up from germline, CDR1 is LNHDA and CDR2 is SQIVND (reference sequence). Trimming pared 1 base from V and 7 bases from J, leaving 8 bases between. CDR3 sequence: CASSIGGGQPQHF. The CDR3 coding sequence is TGTGCCAGTAGTATAGGGGGCGGCCAGCCCCAGCATTTT.

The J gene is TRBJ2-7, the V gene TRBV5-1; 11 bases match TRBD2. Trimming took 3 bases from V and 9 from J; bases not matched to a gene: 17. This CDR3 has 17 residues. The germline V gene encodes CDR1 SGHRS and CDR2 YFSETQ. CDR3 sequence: CASSSIPTSGRPFGQYF. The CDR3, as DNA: TGCGCCAGCAGCTCAATACCTACTAGCGGGAGACCCTTCGGGCAGTACTTC.

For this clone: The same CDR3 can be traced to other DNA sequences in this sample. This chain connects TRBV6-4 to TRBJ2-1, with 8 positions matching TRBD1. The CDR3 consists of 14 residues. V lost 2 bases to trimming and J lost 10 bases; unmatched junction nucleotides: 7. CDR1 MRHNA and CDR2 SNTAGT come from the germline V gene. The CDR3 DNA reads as TGTGCCAGCAGTGACGGTACAGGGGGGAACGAGCAGTTCTTC. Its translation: CASSDGTGGNEQFF.

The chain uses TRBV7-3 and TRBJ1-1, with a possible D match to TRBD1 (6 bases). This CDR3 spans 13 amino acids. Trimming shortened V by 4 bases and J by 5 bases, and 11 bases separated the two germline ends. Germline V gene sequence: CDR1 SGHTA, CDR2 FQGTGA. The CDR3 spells CASSWGLATEAFF. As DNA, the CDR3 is TGTGCCAGCAGCTGGGGGCTGGCGACTGAAGCTTTCTTT.

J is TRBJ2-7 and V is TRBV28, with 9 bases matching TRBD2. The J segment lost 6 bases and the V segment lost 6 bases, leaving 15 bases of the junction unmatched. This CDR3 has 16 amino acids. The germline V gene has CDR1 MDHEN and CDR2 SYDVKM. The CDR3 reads CASSPNGGGRAFEQYF. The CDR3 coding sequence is TGTGCCAGCAGCCCAAACGGGGGCGGGAGGGCCTTCGAGCAGTACTTC.

The CDR3 nucleotides read TGTGCCAGCAGCTTGAATACTGGGGGGGGTCCCTACAATGAGCAGTTCTTC. This codes for CASSLNTGGGPYNEQFF. V usage is TRBV5-6 and J usage is TRBJ2-1; TRBD2 aligns across 7 bases. Germline V CDR1 and CDR2: SGHDT, YYEEEE. The CDR3 loop spans 17 amino acids. V shed 1 base and J 2 bases; nucleotides not matched to a gene: 9.

CDR3 bases: TGTGCCAGCAGTCGAGGACAGACCGTACCCGGCTACACCTTC. It translates to CASSRGQTVPGYTF. The chain uses TRBV6-5 and TRBJ1-2, with D possibly being TRBD1 (6 bases). Looked up from germline, CDR1 is MNHEY and CDR2 is SVGAGI. Trimming cost V 5 bases and J 8 bases, with 18 bases left between them. The CDR3 has 14 amino acids.

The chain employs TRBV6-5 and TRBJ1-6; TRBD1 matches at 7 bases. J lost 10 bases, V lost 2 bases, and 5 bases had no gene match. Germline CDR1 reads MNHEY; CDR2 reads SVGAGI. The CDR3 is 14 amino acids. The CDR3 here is CASSYRQGGSPLHF. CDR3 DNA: TGTGCCAGCAGTTACCGACAGGGCGGATCACCCCTCCACTTT.

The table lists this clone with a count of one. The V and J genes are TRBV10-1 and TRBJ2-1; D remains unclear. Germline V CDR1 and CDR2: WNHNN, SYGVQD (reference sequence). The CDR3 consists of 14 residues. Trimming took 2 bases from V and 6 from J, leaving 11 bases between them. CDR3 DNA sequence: TGCGCCAGCAGTGAGGAGGTTTGGCCCAATGAGCAGTTCTTC. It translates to CASSEEVWPNEQFF.